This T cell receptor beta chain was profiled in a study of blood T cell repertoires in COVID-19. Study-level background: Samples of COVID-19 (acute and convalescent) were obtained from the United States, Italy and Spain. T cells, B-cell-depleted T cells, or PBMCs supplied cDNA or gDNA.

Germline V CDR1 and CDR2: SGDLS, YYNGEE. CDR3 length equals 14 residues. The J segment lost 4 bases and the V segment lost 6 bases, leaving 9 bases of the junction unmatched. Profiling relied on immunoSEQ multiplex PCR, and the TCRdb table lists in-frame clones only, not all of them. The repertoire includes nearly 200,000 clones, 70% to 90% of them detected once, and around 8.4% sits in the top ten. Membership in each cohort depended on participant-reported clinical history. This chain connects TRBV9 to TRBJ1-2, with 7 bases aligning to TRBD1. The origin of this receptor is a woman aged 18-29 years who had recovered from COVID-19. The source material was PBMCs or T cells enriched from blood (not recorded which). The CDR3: CASTPGDSSYGYTF. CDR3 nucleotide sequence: TGTGCCAGCACCCCTGGGGACAGCTCCTATGGCTACACCTTC.